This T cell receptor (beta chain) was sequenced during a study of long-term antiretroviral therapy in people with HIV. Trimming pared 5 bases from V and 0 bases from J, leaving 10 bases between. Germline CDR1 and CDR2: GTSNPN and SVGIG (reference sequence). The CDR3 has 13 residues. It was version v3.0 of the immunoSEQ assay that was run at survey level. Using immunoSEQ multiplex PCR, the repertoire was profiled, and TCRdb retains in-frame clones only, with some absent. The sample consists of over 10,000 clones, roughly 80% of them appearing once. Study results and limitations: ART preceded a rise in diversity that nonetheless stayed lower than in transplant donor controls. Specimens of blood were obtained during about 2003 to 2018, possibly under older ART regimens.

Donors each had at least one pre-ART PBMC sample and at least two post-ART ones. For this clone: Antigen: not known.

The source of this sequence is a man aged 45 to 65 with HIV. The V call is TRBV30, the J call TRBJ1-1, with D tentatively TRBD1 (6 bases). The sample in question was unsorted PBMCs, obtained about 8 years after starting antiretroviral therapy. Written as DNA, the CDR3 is TGTGCCTGGGATACAGGGATGAACACTGAAGCTTTCTTT. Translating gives CAWDTGMNTEAFF.